This T cell receptor beta chain was documented in a study of PD-1 blockade in classical Hodgkin lymphoma. Each patient relapsed following autologous stem cell transplantation, and prior brentuximab vedotin exposure differed. In its sample, this clone was seen once. Sequencing was performed with immunoSEQ multiplex PCR; in TCRdb, only in-frame clones are kept and a portion is missing. There are about 98,000 clones in the sample; about four fifths occur only once, and 16% lies in the top ten. CDR1 and CDR2 from the germline V gene are SGDLS and YYNGEE. This CDR3 is 16 amino acids long. V was trimmed by 0 bases and J by 4 bases, leaving 16 bases between them.

Source: peripheral blood mononuclear cells (PBMCs), taken before the second cycle of nivolumab. The chain employs TRBV9 and TRBJ1-1; no reliable D call. The TCR comes from a human donor with classical Hodgkin lymphoma. CDR3 in amino acids: CASSVDQTPTGTEAFF. The CDR3 nucleotides are TGTGCCAGCAGCGTAGACCAGACACCGACGGGCACTGAAGCTTTCTTT.